This T cell receptor beta chain was recorded in a study of post-analysis software for immune sequencing data. In the study overall: As for disease course, relapsing-remitting, secondary progressive and progressive-relapsing multiple sclerosis were all included.

With respect to this clonotype: The antigen remains unidentified.

This CDR3 comprises 17 residues. The germline gives CDR1 DFQATT, CDR2 SNEGSKA (reference sequence). The V segment lost 4 bases and the J segment 4 bases; nucleotides outside the gene matches: 15. TCR beta cDNA libraries had unique molecular identifiers. MiXCR, applied by TCRdb to the PCR reads, yields one record per CDR3 protein. The table records 700,000 to 900,000 distinct CDR3 sequences, under 60% of them present only once. Findings and caveats of the study: Normalized Chao1 diversity in multiple sclerosis patients fell significantly below that of controls. Four or five TRBV segments (TRBV5-6, TRBV5-1 and TRBV20-1 among them) occurred more frequently in patients than in controls.

This clonotype was obtained from a girl between 5 and 17 years old with multiple sclerosis. This chain links TRBV20-1 with TRBJ2-1, with 8 bases identical to TRBD1. Input material: blood. For the CDR3, the DNA is TGCAGTGCTACTCGCCCCACAGGGGGATCAGGGTACAATGAGCAGTTCTTC. Amino acid sequence: CSATRPTGGSGYNEQFF.